This is a list of T cell receptor beta chains from one sample in a study of OX40 agonist ivuxolimab in advanced cancers. Profiling relied on immunoSEQ multiplex PCR, and the TCRdb table lists in-frame clones only, not all of them. The table shows roughly 76,000 clones, with roughly 86% occurring only once. The sample was CD4+ or CD8+ T cells sorted from blood, taken in a trial of the OX40 agonist ivuxolimab. The receptors derive from an adult with an advanced solid tumor such as melanoma, head and neck, liver or kidney cancer. The CDR3 runs from the conserved cysteine through the conserved F or W. A D gene is named only where the DNA matches it firmly. Clone size is shown for a subset of rows, as once, few, many or a class of expanded clone.

cdr3_nt: TGCGCCAGCGCTTCTGGGGGGTTTACAGATACGCAGTATTTT
cdr3_aa: CASASGGFTDTQYF
j_call: TRBJ2-3
d_call: NA
v_call: TRBV10-1
clone_size: NA

cdr3_nt: TGCGCCAGCAGTCTTAGCGGGGGGGCCGGGGTTGAGCAGTTCTTC
cdr3_aa: CASSLSGGAGVEQFF
j_call: TRBJ2-1
d_call: TRBD2
v_call: TRBV4-3
clone_size: NA

cdr3_nt: TGCGCCAGCAGCTTAGAGTCACCGAACTATGGCTACACCTTC
cdr3_aa: CASSLESPNYGYTF
j_call: TRBJ1-2
d_call: NA
v_call: TRBV5-1
clone_size: NA

cdr3_nt: TGCGCCAGCAGCTTGAACCAAGGGATCTACGAGCAGTACTTC
cdr3_aa: CASSLNQGIYEQYF
j_call: TRBJ2-7
d_call: NA
v_call: TRBV5-1
clone_size: NA

cdr3_nt: TGCGCCAGCAGCTTGGACGGCAGCAACTCTGGAAACACCATATATTTT
cdr3_aa: CASSLDGSNSGNTIYF
j_call: TRBJ1-3
d_call: NA
v_call: TRBV5-1
clone_size: NA

cdr3_nt: TGCAGCGTCCGGACATCCTCTAATGAAAAACTGTTTTTT
cdr3_aa: CSVRTSSNEKLFF
j_call: TRBJ1-4
d_call: NA
v_call: TRBV29-1
clone_size: NA

cdr3_nt: TGTGCCAGCAGTGAAAGTCTCCCTATAAATCCCCACCCCCGGGGGGACGAGCAGTACTTC
cdr3_aa: CASSESLPINPHPRGDEQYF
j_call: TRBJ2-7
d_call: TRBD2
v_call: TRBV2
clone_size: once

cdr3_nt: TGCGCCAGCAGCCAACCTACACAGGGACGGAGTAATGAAAAACTGTTTTTT
cdr3_aa: CASSQPTQGRSNEKLFF
j_call: TRBJ1-4
d_call: NA
v_call: TRBV4-1
clone_size: NA

cdr3_nt: TGTGCCAGCAGCTCTTCGACAGGACTCGGAAACACCATATATTTT
cdr3_aa: CASSSSTGLGNTIYF
j_call: TRBJ1-3
d_call: NA
v_call: TRBV11-2
clone_size: NA

cdr3_nt: TGCGCCAGCAGCTTGGATAGTGCGGGGACCGGGGAGCTGTTTTTT
cdr3_aa: CASSLDSAGTGELFF
j_call: TRBJ2-2
d_call: NA
v_call: TRBV5-1
clone_size: NA

cdr3_nt: TGTGCCAGCGGACAGGGGAACTACGAGCAGTACTTC
cdr3_aa: CASGQGNYEQYF
j_call: TRBJ2-7
d_call: TRBD1
v_call: TRBV7-9
clone_size: NA

cdr3_nt: TGTGCCAGCAGCTCACATTCCAGGGGCCTCTATGGCTACACCTTC
cdr3_aa: CASSSHSRGLYGYTF
j_call: TRBJ1-2
d_call: NA
v_call: TRBV21-1
clone_size: NA

cdr3_nt: TGTGCCAGCTCACCAAAGGCGGGGGGGCCGGACACCGGGGAGCTGTTTTTT
cdr3_aa: CASSPKAGGPDTGELFF
j_call: TRBJ2-2
d_call: TRBD2
v_call: TRBV18
clone_size: NA

cdr3_nt: TGTGCCAGCATCCCGGACAACTACTACACCTTC
cdr3_aa: CASIPDNYYTF
j_call: TRBJ1-2
d_call: NA
v_call: TRBV2
clone_size: few

cdr3_nt: TGTGCCAGCAGCCCGGGCAGGGGCACAGCTAAGGAAAAACTGTTTTTT
cdr3_aa: CASSPGRGTAKEKLFF
j_call: TRBJ1-4
d_call: NA
v_call: TRBV7-9
clone_size: NA

cdr3_nt: TGTGCCACGGGCTCTTTGGACCGCACTGAAGCTTTCTTT
cdr3_aa: CATGSLDRTEAFF
j_call: TRBJ1-1
d_call: NA
v_call: TRBV6-5
clone_size: NA

cdr3_nt: TGTGCCAGCAGTTTTACAGGGTTAAATCGGGCTTTCTTT
cdr3_aa: CASSFTGLNRAFF
j_call: TRBJ1-1
d_call: NA
v_call: TRBV6-5
clone_size: NA

cdr3_nt: TGTGCCAGCAGCAACAGGGACCTATACAATGAGCAGTTCTTC
cdr3_aa: CASSNRDLYNEQFF
j_call: TRBJ2-1
d_call: NA
v_call: TRBV21-1
clone_size: NA

cdr3_nt: TGCGCCAGCAGCTTGACAGTCGACGGGGAGCTGTTTTTT
cdr3_aa: CASSLTVDGELFF
j_call: TRBJ2-2
d_call: NA
v_call: TRBV5-1
clone_size: NA

cdr3_nt: TGTGCCAGCAGCTTGTCTGGAGATTACAATCAGCCCCAGCATTTT
cdr3_aa: CASSLSGDYNQPQHF
j_call: TRBJ1-5
d_call: NA
v_call: TRBV5-6
clone_size: once

cdr3_nt: TGTGCCTGGAGAGGACCGCCGAACACTGAAGCTTTCTTT
cdr3_aa: CAWRGPPNTEAFF
j_call: TRBJ1-1
d_call: NA
v_call: TRBV30
clone_size: few

cdr3_nt: TGCGCCAGCAGCGGACTCCTAGGGAATGAGCAGTTCTTC
cdr3_aa: CASSGLLGNEQFF
j_call: TRBJ2-1
d_call: NA
v_call: TRBV10-2
clone_size: NA

cdr3_nt: TGTGCCAGTAATAATAAGGGGCGCGGCCCCGAAGAGACCCAGTACTTC
cdr3_aa: CASNNKGRGPEETQYF
j_call: TRBJ2-5
d_call: NA
v_call: TRBV19
clone_size: NA

cdr3_nt: TGTGCCAGCACTGCCACCAGGTCGTATGGCTACACCTTC
cdr3_aa: CASTATRSYGYTF
j_call: TRBJ1-2
d_call: NA
v_call: TRBV2
clone_size: few

cdr3_nt: TGTGCCAGCTCACCGACAGGCTACGAGCAGTACTTC
cdr3_aa: CASSPTGYEQYF
j_call: TRBJ2-7
d_call: NA
v_call: TRBV18
clone_size: NA

cdr3_nt: TGTGCCAGCAGCCAAGATTTAGAACTAGCGATAAATGAGCAGTTCTTC
cdr3_aa: CASSQDLELAINEQFF
j_call: TRBJ2-1
d_call: TRBD2
v_call: TRBV4-2
clone_size: NA

cdr3_nt: TGTGCCAGCAGCTTCCACCCGGTCGGCCTATACAAGCAGTACTTC
cdr3_aa: CASSFHPVGLYKQYF
j_call: TRBJ2-7
d_call: NA
v_call: TRBV11-2
clone_size: NA

cdr3_nt: TGTGCCAGCTCACCGGGCACGGCAGGAAATTCACCCCTCCACTTT
cdr3_aa: CASSPGTAGNSPLHF
j_call: TRBJ1-6
d_call: NA
v_call: TRBV18
clone_size: NA

cdr3_nt: TGTGCCAGCAGCGAGGGTCGCGGTCAGCCCCAGCATTTT
cdr3_aa: CASSEGRGQPQHF
j_call: TRBJ1-5
d_call: NA
v_call: TRBV2
clone_size: NA

cdr3_nt: TGTGCCAGCAGCTTTTCTCTCAAGGATATATATGGCTACACCTTC
cdr3_aa: CASSFSLKDIYGYTF
j_call: TRBJ1-2
d_call: NA
v_call: TRBV5-5
clone_size: NA

cdr3_nt: TGTGCCAGCAGTTACCAGGGGGGACAGTCGAACACTGAAGCTTTCTTT
cdr3_aa: CASSYQGGQSNTEAFF
j_call: TRBJ1-1
d_call: TRBD1
v_call: TRBV28
clone_size: NA

cdr3_nt: TGTGCCAGCAGCGTAGCCGCCACAACCCACACCGGGGAGCTGTTTTTT
cdr3_aa: CASSVAATTHTGELFF
j_call: TRBJ2-2
d_call: NA
v_call: TRBV9
clone_size: NA

cdr3_nt: TGTGCCAGCAGCTTAGGAGGGACTGGAGAGACCCAGTACTTC
cdr3_aa: CASSLGGTGETQYF
j_call: TRBJ2-5
d_call: NA
v_call: TRBV7-7
clone_size: once

cdr3_nt: TGTGCCAGCAGTGATGGGAGCTCCTATAATTCACCCCTCCACTTT
cdr3_aa: CASSDGSSYNSPLHF
j_call: TRBJ1-6
d_call: NA
v_call: TRBV2
clone_size: NA

cdr3_nt: TGTGCCAGCAGTTCCAGGGGAGGCTCCTACAATGAGCAGTTCTTC
cdr3_aa: CASSSRGGSYNEQFF
j_call: TRBJ2-1
d_call: NA
v_call: TRBV2
clone_size: NA

cdr3_nt: TGCGCCAGCAGCCTTAGCGGGAGTTCTAGCACAGATACGCAGTATTTT
cdr3_aa: CASSLSGSSSTDTQYF
j_call: TRBJ2-3
d_call: TRBD2
v_call: TRBV4-1
clone_size: NA

cdr3_nt: TGCGCCAGCAGCCCCACCGCTAGCACAGATACGCAGTATTTT
cdr3_aa: CASSPTASTDTQYF
j_call: TRBJ2-3
d_call: NA
v_call: TRBV4-1
clone_size: NA

cdr3_nt: TGCGCCAGCCGGCACGGGCCGGGGGCAGATCAGCCCCAGCATTTT
cdr3_aa: CASRHGPGADQPQHF
j_call: TRBJ1-5
d_call: NA
v_call: TRBV10-2
clone_size: NA

cdr3_nt: TGCGCCAGCAGCTACCCAGGGAGTGAGACCCAGTACTTC
cdr3_aa: CASSYPGSETQYF
j_call: TRBJ2-5
d_call: NA
v_call: TRBV5-1
clone_size: NA

cdr3_nt: TGTGCCACCAGCAGAGAGGGCGGGAGGGAGACCCAGTACTTC
cdr3_aa: CATSREGGRETQYF
j_call: TRBJ2-5
d_call: TRBD2
v_call: TRBV15
clone_size: NA

cdr3_nt: TGTGCCAGCAGCTTAAATCCGGGGGGGGCACGGGTTGAGCAGTTCTTC
cdr3_aa: CASSLNPGGARVEQFF
j_call: TRBJ2-1
d_call: TRBD2
v_call: TRBV11-2
clone_size: NA

cdr3_nt: TGTGCCAGCAGCTTAGATCACCGGCGGGAAGAGACCCAGTACTTC
cdr3_aa: CASSLDHRREETQYF
j_call: TRBJ2-5
d_call: NA
v_call: TRBV11-2
clone_size: NA

cdr3_nt: TGTGCCAGCAGCTCTGCGGGAGATGGGAGTGAGCAGTTCTTC
cdr3_aa: CASSSAGDGSEQFF
j_call: TRBJ2-1
d_call: TRBD2
v_call: TRBV5-4
clone_size: NA

cdr3_nt: TGTGCCACCCGACCGCCCGGGAATCAGCCCCAGCATTTT
cdr3_aa: CATRPPGNQPQHF
j_call: TRBJ1-5
d_call: NA
v_call: TRBV10-3
clone_size: NA

cdr3_nt: TGTGCCAGCAGTATCGGGAGGGCCTGGGAGCAGTACTTC
cdr3_aa: CASSIGRAWEQYF
j_call: TRBJ2-7
d_call: TRBD2
v_call: TRBV6-1
clone_size: NA

cdr3_nt: TGTGCCAGCAGCCCCGAACTCTCCTATGGCTACACCTTC
cdr3_aa: CASSPELSYGYTF
j_call: TRBJ1-2
d_call: NA
v_call: TRBV11-2
clone_size: few

cdr3_nt: TGTGCCAGTAATGGGGAGGGGGCGAGGAATGAGCAGTTCTTC
cdr3_aa: CASNGEGARNEQFF
j_call: TRBJ2-1
d_call: NA
v_call: TRBV7-2
clone_size: few

cdr3_nt: TGTGCCAGCAGGACAGGGGCCCTTAACTATGGCTACACCTTC
cdr3_aa: CASRTGALNYGYTF
j_call: TRBJ1-2
d_call: TRBD1
v_call: TRBV6-5
clone_size: once

cdr3_nt: TGTGCCAGCAGCTCCCTCATAGACAGCCTCTATGGCTACACCTTC
cdr3_aa: CASSSLIDSLYGYTF
j_call: TRBJ1-2
d_call: NA
v_call: TRBV5-4
clone_size: NA

cdr3_nt: TGTGCCAGCAGATTTAGCGGGTCGAACGAGCAGTACTTC
cdr3_aa: CASRFSGSNEQYF
j_call: TRBJ2-7
d_call: TRBD2
v_call: TRBV11-3
clone_size: NA

cdr3_nt: TGTGCCAGCATCGCGGCCCTTAGCTCCTACGAGCAGTACTTC
cdr3_aa: CASIAALSSYEQYF
j_call: TRBJ2-7
d_call: NA
v_call: TRBV28
clone_size: NA

cdr3_nt: TGTGCCAGCAGTGTATTACAGGGGGGATTCTATGGCTACACCTTC
cdr3_aa: CASSVLQGGFYGYTF
j_call: TRBJ1-2
d_call: TRBD1
v_call: TRBV2
clone_size: NA

cdr3_nt: TGTGCCTGGAGTGCCGGGACAGGGTTGGGGGAGACCCAGTACTTC
cdr3_aa: CAWSAGTGLGETQYF
j_call: TRBJ2-5
d_call: TRBD1
v_call: TRBV30
clone_size: few